Following are 21 T cell receptor beta chains from one sample sequenced in a study of early T cells in non-severe SARS-CoV-2 infection (dated by TCRdb to the early 2020s). Receptor amplification or capture employed 5' RACE. Sequencing was performed on a NextSeq 500. TCRdb trimmed the raw reads at Q25, called clones with MiXCR and kept productive beta chains. Rows with one shared CDR3 protein collapse into an entry with the most common genes and DNA. This sample holds tens of thousands of distinct CDR3 sequences; around 17% were observed only once. Around 5% of the sample belongs to the ten largest clones. Sample: whole blood, taken at baseline. The receptors here all came from an adult who was a healthcare worker with PCR-confirmed SARS-CoV-2 infection or an uninfected control (not recorded which).

This clonotype was picked up a small number of times. The CDR3 region is CSVDALLGTGDQETQYF. CDR3 in DNA: TGCAGCGTTGATGCGCTGTTGGGGACAGGTGACCAAGAGACCCAGTACTTC. The chain is built from TRBV29-1 and TRBJ2-5, with TRBD1 matching over 8 bases. Germline loops: CDR1 SQVTM, CDR2 ANQGSEA. The CDR3 covers 17 residues. The V and J ends lost 3 bases and 0 bases, in that order; junction bases with no gene match: 12.

The chain employs TRBV5-5 and TRBJ2-7; TRBD1 might be the D (5 bases). CDR1 and CDR2 from the germline V gene are SGHKS and YYEKEE (reference sequence). The CDR3 totals 14 residues. Trimming took off 4 bases at V and 6 bases at J, with 17 bases between the two ends. The CDR3 sequence is CASSTGRWGSEQYF. For the CDR3, the DNA is TGTGCCAGCAGCACAGGTCGATGGGGTAGCGAGCAGTACTTC. Drawing the rest from reference TRBV5-5 and TRBJ2-7, the complete variable domain is DAGVTQSPTHLIKTRGQQVTLRCSPISGHKSVSWYQQVLGQGPQFIFQYYEKEERGRGNFPDRFSARQFPNYSSELNVNALLLGDSALYLCASSTGRWGSEQYFGPGTRLTVT.

This clonotype was detected only a few times. CDR3 in DNA: TGTGCCATCAGTGAACTCGGACAGGGGGCAGATACGCAGTATTTT. Amino acids: CAISELGQGADTQYF. The chain joins TRBV10-3 to TRBJ2-3, with 10 bases fitting TRBD1. J gave up 4 bases and V 3 bases, and 4 bases lay outside the gene matches. Per germline, CDR1 ENHRY and CDR2 SYGVKD. The CDR3 totals 15 residues.

Of note for this clonotype: One end of the junction fails to match germline, which may point to a read error. The V call is TRBV12-3 or TRBV12-4, the J call TRBJ1-1; 7 bases fit TRBD1. The CDR3 covers 15 residues. In DNA form, the CDR3 reads TGTGCCAGCAGCTTAGAGACAGGGATGAACACTGAAGCTTTCTTT. Protein: CASSLETGMNTEAFF.

This clonotype was counted a few times. The chain is built from TRBV7-9 and TRBJ2-1, with a weak D call TRBD2 (6 bases). The CDR3 extends over 17 amino acids. Germline V gene lookup returns CDR1 SEHNR and CDR2 FQNEAQ (reference sequence). Deletions cut 1 base from V and 4 bases from J, with 17 bases between. The CDR3 spells CASSLEVVSGQYNEQFF. The CDR3 DNA reads as TGTGCCAGCAGCTTAGAAGTGGTTAGCGGCCAATACAATGAGCAGTTCTTC. Full variable domain (outside the CDR3, taken from reference TRBV7-9 and TRBJ2-1): DTGVSQNPRHKITKRGQNVTFRCDPISEHNRLYWYRQTLGQGPEFLTYFQNEAQLEKSRLLSDRFSAERPKGSFSTLEIQRTEQGDSAMYLCASSLEVVSGQYNEQFFGPGTRLTVL.

This clonotype was observed at least ten times. This chain connects TRBV5-1 to TRBJ1-1; perhaps TRBD1 as D (5 bases). This CDR3 spans 14 amino acids. Trimming removed 0 bases from V and 1 base from J, with 7 bases in between. In germline, CDR1 is SGHRS, CDR2 YFSETQ. The CDR3 nucleotides are TGCGCCAGCAGCTTGGCCGGGGGGAACACTGAAGCTTTCTTT. The encoded protein is CASSLAGGNTEAFF.

There are a few counts of this clonotype. The chain employs TRBV20-1 and TRBJ2-7; D tentatively fits TRBD1 or TRBD2 (5 bases each). Germline CDR1 reads DFQATT; CDR2 reads SNEGSKA (reference sequence). The CDR3 sequence is 11 residues long. V lost 7 bases and J lost 7, with 14 bases in between. The CDR3 spells CSGTQLGEQYF. The CDR3 bases are TGCAGTGGGACACAACTAGGGGAGCAGTACTTC.

The CDR3 coding sequence is TGTGCCAGCAGCTTAGCCCGGTCGACCTACAATGAGCAGTTCTTC. It translates to CASSLARSTYNEQFF. The J gene is TRBJ2-1, the V gene TRBV7-8; no reliable D call. The V gene's germline CDR1 is SGHVS and CDR2 FQNEAQ. The CDR3 is 15 amino acids. V lost 0 bases and J lost 2, with 8 bases in between.

This clonotype turned up a few times. CDR3 amino acids: CASSTDRTPYEQYF. In DNA form, the CDR3 reads TGTGCCAGCAGCACGGACAGGACCCCCTACGAGCAGTACTTC. The V and J genes are TRBV11-1 and TRBJ2-7, with 7 bases aligning to TRBD1. Germline loops: CDR1 SGHAT, CDR2 FQDESV (reference sequence). There are 14 residues in the CDR3. V gave up 5 bases and J gave up 2 bases; unmatched junction bases: 6.

This clonotype appeared a few times. V gene TRBV18 combines with J gene TRBJ1-5; D remains unclear. Germline V gene sequence: CDR1 KGHSH, CDR2 LQKENI. CDR3 length equals 13 residues. The germline V and J ends were trimmed by 5 bases and 4 bases, with 9 bases remaining between them. The DNA for the CDR3 is TGTGCCAGCTCAACCAATGATAATCAGCCCCAGCATTTT. Its protein product is CASSTNDNQPQHF.

This chain connects TRBV12-5 to TRBJ2-7; 9 bases are a match to TRBD1. Trimming at V came to 5 bases and at J to 2 bases, leaving 10 bases not matched to a gene. This CDR3 has 16 residues. Germline lookup yields CDR1 LGHNT and CDR2 FRNRAP. CDR3 residues: CASGRPGTGLTYEQYF. As DNA, the CDR3 is TGTGCTAGTGGTCGTCCCGGGACAGGGCTTACCTACGAGCAGTACTTC.

V is TRBV27 and J is TRBJ2-7; the D gene is possibly TRBD2 (5 bases). Trimming pared 4 bases from V and 1 base from J, leaving 17 bases between. CDR3 length: 16 residues. CDR1 and CDR2 (germline): MNHEY, SMNVEV (reference sequence). The CDR3 bases are TGTGCCAGCAGTTACAGCCTAGCCGCCAAGTCCTACGAGCAGTACTTC. It encodes CASSYSLAAKSYEQYF.

This clonotype has a count of ten or more. The rearrangement uses TRBV5-1 and TRBJ1-5; D is unclear. The CDR3 has 13 residues. Germline lookup yields CDR1 SGHRS and CDR2 YFSETQ. V gave up 4 bases and J gave up 4 bases, with 9 bases separating them. The CDR3 spells CASSPRSNQPQHF. The CDR3 DNA sequence: TGCGCCAGCAGCCCTAGAAGTAATCAGCCCCAGCATTTT.

This clonotype was counted a few times. The chain is built from TRBV18 and TRBJ2-1; TRBD2 might be the D (5 bases). The CDR3 covers 15 residues. Germline loops: CDR1 KGHSH, CDR2 LQKENI. Trimming took off 3 bases at V and 0 bases at J, with 9 bases between the two ends. CDR3 sequence reads: CASSPASTSYNEQFF. The CDR3 DNA follows: TGTGCCAGCTCACCGGCTAGCACCTCCTACAATGAGCAGTTCTTC.

This clonotype was observed at least ten times. V is TRBV12-3 or TRBV12-4 and J is TRBJ2-2; maybe TRBD2 (5 bases). V gave up 8 bases and J gave up 8 bases, with 12 bases separating them. The CDR3 extends over 12 amino acids. The CDR3 is CASRAPGGELFF. CDR3 DNA: TGTGCCAGCCGGGCCCCGGGGGGGGAGCTGTTTTTT.

This clonotype was recorded many times. This chain connects TRBV4-2 to TRBJ2-7, with a weak D call TRBD2 (5 bases). V was clipped by 0 bases and J by 6 bases, with 18 bases between them. This CDR3 contains 16 residues. Germline V gives CDR1 LGHNA, CDR2 YNFKEQ. The CDR3 is CASSQDNLVAEGEQYF. The CDR3 region has the DNA TGTGCCAGCAGCCAAGATAACCTGGTAGCTGAGGGCGAGCAGTACTTC.

Ten or more counts support this clonotype. The genes are TRBV12-3 or TRBV12-4 and TRBJ1-1, with TRBD1 as a possible D gene (5 bases). The CDR3 contains 12 residues. Deletions cut 3 bases from V and 4 bases from J, with 6 bases between. CDR3 region: CASSFGGTEAFF. CDR3 bases: TGTGCCAGCAGTTTCGGGGGCACTGAAGCTTTCTTT.

This clonotype appeared a single time. This chain links TRBV15 with TRBJ2-2, with no clear D. The germline gives CDR1 LNHNV, CDR2 YYDKDF (reference sequence). Trimming removed 4 bases at V and 0 bases at J, with 6 bases between. The CDR3 consists of 14 residues. CDR3 sequence reads: CATSKRPNTGELFF. DNA of the CDR3: TGTGCCACCAGCAAGCGCCCGAACACCGGGGAGCTGTTTTTT.

The chain combines TRBV21-1 with TRBJ2-7. TRBV21-1 represents a pseudogene. This CDR3 is built from 15 residues. CDR3 protein: CASPVGQQTHYEQYF. CDR3 DNA: TGTGCCAGCCCAGTCGGGCAACAGACACACTACGAGCAGTACTTC.

In regard to this clonotype: The germline gene is not matched at one end of the junction; a read error may be the cause. The V and J genes are TRBV24-1 and TRBJ1-1; possibly TRBD1 for D (5 bases). The germline CDR1 and CDR2 sequences are KGHDR and SFDVKD. The CDR3 is 13 amino acids. The CDR3 reads CATRDTGNAEAFF. CDR3 nucleotides: TGTGCCACCAGGGACACCGGGAACGCTGAAGCTTTCTTT.

The V call is TRBV5-4, the J call TRBJ2-7, with D possibly matching TRBD2 (6 bases). Between the trimmed V and J ends, which lost 4 bases and 0 bases, there was a span of 14 bases. The V gene's germline CDR1 is SGHNT and CDR2 YYREEE (reference sequence). This CDR3 comprises 15 residues. DNA of the CDR3: TGTGCCAGCAGCAAATCCGGGGGTAGCTCCTACGAGCAGTACTTC. This codes for CASSKSGGSSYEQYF.